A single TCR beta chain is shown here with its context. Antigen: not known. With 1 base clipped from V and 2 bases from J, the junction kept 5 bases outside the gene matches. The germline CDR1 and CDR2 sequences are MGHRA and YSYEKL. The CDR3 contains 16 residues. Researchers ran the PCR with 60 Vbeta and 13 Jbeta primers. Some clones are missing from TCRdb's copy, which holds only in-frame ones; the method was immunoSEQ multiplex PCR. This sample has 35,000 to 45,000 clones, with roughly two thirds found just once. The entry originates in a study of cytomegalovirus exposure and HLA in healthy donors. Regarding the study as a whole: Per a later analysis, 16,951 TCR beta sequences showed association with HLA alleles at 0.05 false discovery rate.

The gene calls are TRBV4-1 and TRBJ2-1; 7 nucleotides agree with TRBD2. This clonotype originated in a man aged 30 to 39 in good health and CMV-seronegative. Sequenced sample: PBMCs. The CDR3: CASSQGGGSAYNEQFF. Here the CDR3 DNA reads TGCGCCAGCAGCCAAGGGGGCGGGAGCGCCTACAATGAGCAGTTCTTC.